This T cell receptor (beta chain) comes out of a study of CD8 T cells in ankylosing spondylitis. Findings and limits, study-wide: Blood of patients with ankylosing spondylitis appeared to be characterized by a TCR beta motif of seven or eight highly homologous variants. Disease-linked clones were found to be CD8+ and relatively rare in peripheral blood. Disease-associated clones were reportedly significantly overrepresented in matched ankylosing spondylitis synovial fluid.

By its share, this clonotype is medium-sized. The antigen is unknown. Quantitative barcoded 5'-RACE was used to prepare TCR beta libraries. TCRdb passed the 5' RACE reads through MiXCR, listing each CDR3 protein once. The sample lists 100,000 to 150,000 distinct CDR3 sequences, about a tenth seen once, with 3% to 4% in the top ten. Trimming shortened V by 2 bases and J by 0 bases, and 6 bases separated the two germline ends. This CDR3 is built from 14 residues. Germline assignment: CDR1 MNHNY and CDR2 SVGAGI (reference sequence). The chain employs TRBV6-6 and TRBJ2-3; no definite D call. The TCR sequence derives from a male donor with ankylosing spondylitis or in good health (not recorded which). Sample: blood, either unsorted or a sorted T cell fraction (not recorded which). The CDR3 coding sequence is TGTGCCAGCAGTTACGGCCAGAGCACAGATACGCAGTATTTT. Translated, it gives CASSYGQSTDTQYF.